Given below is one T cell receptor beta chain in context. V lost 8 bases, J lost 0 bases, and 10 bases lay in between. There are 14 residues in the CDR3. Per the germline V gene, CDR1 is LNHDA and CDR2 is SQIVND (reference sequence). The data are from a study of T cell responses to AZD1222 COVID-19 vaccine. Produced via immunoSEQ multiplex PCR; TCRdb's table is partial and in-frame only. The sample includes more than 85,000 clones, roughly 84% of them seen just once. The sequencing used peripheral blood, collected on day 0 of AZD1222 vaccination. The origin of this receptor is an adult in good health. The rearrangement joins TRBV19 to TRBJ2-2; perhaps TRBD1 as D (5 bases). This CDR3 reads CASQGGPNTGELFF. The CDR3 DNA is TGTGCCAGTCAGGGCGGACCGAACACCGGGGAGCTGTTTTTT.